This entry lists 13 T cell receptor beta chains sequenced from one sample in a study of memory CD4+ T cells and cytomegalovirus serostatus. Single viable CD3+CD4+CD8-CD45RO+ cells were sorted as the memory CD4+ T cells. Sequencing was performed with immunoSEQ multiplex PCR; in TCRdb, only in-frame clones are kept and a portion is missing. The data hold around 25,000 clones, with 60% to 85% observed a single time. Material: memory CD4+ T cells from blood. These TCRs come from an adult in good health and CMV-seronegative.

The chain links TRBV19 to TRBJ1-6, with D perhaps matching TRBD1 (6 bases). The CDR3 contains 13 residues. Between the trimmed V and J ends, which lost 4 bases and 6 bases, there was a span of 7 bases. The germline V gene has CDR1 LNHDA and CDR2 SQIVND (reference sequence). The CDR3 is CASSSRGNSPLHF. The CDR3 nucleotides read TGTGCCAGTAGTAGCAGGGGTAATTCACCCCTCCACTTT. The full variable domain, with the rest looked up from reference TRBV19 and TRBJ1-6, is DGGITQSPKYLFRKEGQNVTLSCEQNLNHDAMYWYRQDPGQGLRLIYYSQIVNDFQKGDIAEGYSVSREKKESFPLTVTSAQKNPTAFYLCASSSRGNSPLHFGNGTRLTVT.

In its sample, this clone was seen once. The rearrangement joins TRBV15 to TRBJ2-1; D tentatively reads TRBD1 or TRBD2 (5 bases each). In germline, CDR1 is LNHNV, CDR2 YYDKDF (reference sequence). Between the trimmed V and J ends, which lost 5 bases and 0 bases, there was a span of 14 bases. This CDR3 has 16 residues. CDR3 nucleotides: TGTGCCACCAGCGGCCGGGACCGGAGCTCCTACAATGAGCAGTTCTTC. The encoded protein is CATSGRDRSSYNEQFF. The variable domain in full, with the rest retrieved from reference TRBV15 and TRBJ2-1, is DAMVIQNPRYQVTQFGKPVTLSCSQTLNHNVMYWYQQKSSQAPKLLFHYYDKDFNNEADTPDNFQSRRPNTSFCFLDIRSPGLGDTAMYLCATSGRDRSSYNEQFFGPGTRLTVL.

V usage is TRBV6-1 and J usage is TRBJ1-4; D may be TRBD1 (6 bases). V was cut by 5 bases and J by 4 bases, with 11 bases left in between. Germline loops: CDR1 MNHNS, CDR2 SASEGT. This CDR3 region has 14 residues. CDR3 sequence: CASSLQGHNEKLFF. Here the CDR3 DNA reads TGTGCCAGCAGTCTACAGGGACATAATGAAAAACTGTTTTTT.

This rearrangement joins TRBV18 to TRBJ1-1; no reliable D call. Trimming took off 2 bases at V and 3 bases at J, with 7 bases between the two ends. The germline V gene has CDR1 KGHSH and CDR2 LQKENI. The CDR3 is 13 amino acids. CDR3 loop: CASSPSRDTEAFF. CDR3 coding DNA: TGTGCCAGCTCACCATCGAGAGACACTGAAGCTTTCTTT.

This clone has just a few counts. The J gene is TRBJ1-1, the V gene TRBV27, with a tentative D call TRBD1 (6 bases). Germline V CDR1 and CDR2: MNHEY, SMNVEV (reference sequence). The CDR3 runs 13 residues. With 3 bases removed from V and 6 bases from J, the gap between germline ends came to 11 bases. The CDR3 loop reads CASSFTGRPEAFF. DNA of the CDR3: TGTGCCAGCAGTTTCACAGGGCGGCCTGAAGCTTTCTTT.

The V gene is TRBV5-8, the J gene TRBJ1-5, with 11 bases that match TRBD1. This CDR3 contains 16 residues. Germline V lookup: CDR1 SGHTS, CDR2 YDEGEE. J was trimmed by 2 bases and V by 3 bases; bases with no gene match: 4. CDR3 sequence reads: CASSSGQGARNQPQHF. CDR3 nucleotide sequence: TGTGCCAGCAGCTCCGGACAGGGGGCTCGCAATCAGCCCCAGCATTTT.

For this clone: The same CDR3 arises from other DNA sequences in this sample as well. The CDR3 spells CASSHRGNYGYTF. Written as DNA, the CDR3 is TGTGCCAGCAGCCATCGGGGGAACTATGGCTACACCTTC. The chain combines TRBV14 with TRBJ1-2; weak D call: TRBD1 (5 bases). The CDR3 totals 13 residues. Trimming took off 3 bases at V and 2 bases at J, with 7 bases between the two ends. Looked up from germline, CDR1 is SGHDN and CDR2 is FVKESK.

The V gene is TRBV7-8, the J gene TRBJ2-1, with 9 positions matching TRBD2. This CDR3 has 16 amino acids. CDR1 SGHVS and CDR2 FQNEAQ come from the germline V gene. J gave up 7 bases and V 1 base, and 8 bases lay outside the gene matches. The CDR3 region has the DNA TGTGCCAGCAGCTTAGTGATGCGGGGGGGCCTAAATGAGCAGTTCTTC. Translation gives CASSLVMRGGLNEQFF.

The CDR3 DNA is TGTGCCAGCAGCTTAGGGGCCGCACAAAGCCGGGAGCAGTACTTC. Encoded protein: CASSLGAAQSREQYF. This rearrangement joins TRBV7-2 to TRBJ2-7; no clear D gene. V was cut by 1 base and J by 7 bases, with 17 bases left in between. Germline V gene lookup returns CDR1 SGHTA and CDR2 FQGNSA. The CDR3 spans 15 residues.

This clone was seen once. This sequence joins TRBV6-4 and TRBJ1-1; D call uncertain. Germline CDR1 and CDR2: MRHNA and SNTAGT. The CDR3 totals 14 residues. Between the trimmed V and J ends, which lost 8 bases and 0 bases, there was a span of 13 bases. The CDR3, as DNA: TGTGCCAGCCAGCTACAGTACATGAACACTGAAGCTTTCTTT. Residues: CASQLQYMNTEAFF.

The chain is built from TRBV11-2 and TRBJ2-3, with D uncertain. V lost 5 bases, J lost 5 bases, and 5 bases lay in between. The CDR3 contains 11 residues. CDR1 is SGHAT, CDR2 FQNNGV, per germline. The CDR3 DNA sequence: TGTGCCAGCAGCCCAGGAGATACGCAGTATTTT. It codes for CASSPGDTQYF.

The V gene is TRBV7-2, the J gene TRBJ1-1, with no clear D. Trimming pared 5 bases from V and 4 bases from J, leaving 11 bases between. The CDR3 has 13 amino acids. Germline loops: CDR1 SGHTA, CDR2 FQGNSA. This CDR3 reads CASSLLGLTEAFF. The CDR3 nucleotides read TGTGCCAGCAGCCTTCTAGGGCTCACTGAAGCTTTCTTT.

This chain uses TRBV18 with TRBJ2-3; D is possibly TRBD2 (6 bases). V lost 3 bases and J lost 6, with 13 bases in between. Germline loops: CDR1 KGHSH, CDR2 LQKENI. This CDR3 is built from 14 residues. The CDR3 loop reads CASSPGLGEDTQYF. The CDR3 DNA follows: TGTGCCAGCTCACCGGGACTTGGGGAGGATACGCAGTATTTT.